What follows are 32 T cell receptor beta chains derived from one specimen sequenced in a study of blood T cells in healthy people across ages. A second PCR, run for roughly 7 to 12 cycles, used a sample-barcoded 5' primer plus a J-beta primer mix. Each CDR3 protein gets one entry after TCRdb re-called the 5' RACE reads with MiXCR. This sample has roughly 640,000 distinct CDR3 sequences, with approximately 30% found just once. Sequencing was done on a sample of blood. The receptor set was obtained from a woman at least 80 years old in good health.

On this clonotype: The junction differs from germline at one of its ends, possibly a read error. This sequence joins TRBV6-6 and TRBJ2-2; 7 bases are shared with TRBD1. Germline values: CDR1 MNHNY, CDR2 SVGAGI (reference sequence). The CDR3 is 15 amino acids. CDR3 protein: CTSSYAGTDTGELFF. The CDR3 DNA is TGTACCAGCAGTTACGCCGGGACAGACACCGGGGAGCTGTTTTTT.

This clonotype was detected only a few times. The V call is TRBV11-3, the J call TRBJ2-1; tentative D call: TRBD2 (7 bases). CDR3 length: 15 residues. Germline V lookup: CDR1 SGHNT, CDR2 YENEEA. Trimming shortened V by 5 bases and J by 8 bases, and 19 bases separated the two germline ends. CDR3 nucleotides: TGTGCCAGCAGCCACCTTGGGGGGCGGGAGCATGAGCAGTTCTTC. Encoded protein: CASSHLGGREHEQFF. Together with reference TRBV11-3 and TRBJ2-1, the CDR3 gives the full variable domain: EAGVVQSPRYKIIEKKQPVAFWCNPISGHNTLYWYLQNLGQGPELLIRYENEEAVDDSQLPKDRFSAERLKGVDSTLKIQPAELGDSAVYLCASSHLGGREHEQFFGPGTRLTVL.

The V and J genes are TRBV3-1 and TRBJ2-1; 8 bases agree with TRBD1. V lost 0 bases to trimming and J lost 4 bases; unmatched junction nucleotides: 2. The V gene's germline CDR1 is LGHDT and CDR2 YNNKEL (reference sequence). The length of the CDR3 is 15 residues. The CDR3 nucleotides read TGTGCCAGCAGCCAAGAGGGACAGGTTTACAATGAGCAGTTCTTC. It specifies CASSQEGQVYNEQFF.

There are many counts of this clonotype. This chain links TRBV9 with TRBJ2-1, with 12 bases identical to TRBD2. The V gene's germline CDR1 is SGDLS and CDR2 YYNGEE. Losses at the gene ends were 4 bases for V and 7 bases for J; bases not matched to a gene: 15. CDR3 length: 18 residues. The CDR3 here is CASSSSPSGGAGGNEQFF. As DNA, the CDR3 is TGTGCCAGCAGCTCAAGTCCTAGCGGGGGGGCCGGCGGGAATGAGCAGTTCTTC.

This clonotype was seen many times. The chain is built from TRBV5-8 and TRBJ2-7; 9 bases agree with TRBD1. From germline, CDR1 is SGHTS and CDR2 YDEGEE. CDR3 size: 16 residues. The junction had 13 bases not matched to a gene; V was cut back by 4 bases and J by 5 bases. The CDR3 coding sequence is TGTGCCAGCAGCGCTAGGTCCGGGACAGGGACCAACGAGCAGTACTTC. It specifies CASSARSGTGTNEQYF. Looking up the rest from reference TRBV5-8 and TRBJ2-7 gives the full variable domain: EAGVTQSPTHLIKTRGQQATLRCSPISGHTSVYWYQQALGLGLQFLLWYDEGEERNRGNFPPRFSGRQFPNYSSELNVNALELEDSALYLCASSARSGTGTNEQYFGPGTRLTVT.

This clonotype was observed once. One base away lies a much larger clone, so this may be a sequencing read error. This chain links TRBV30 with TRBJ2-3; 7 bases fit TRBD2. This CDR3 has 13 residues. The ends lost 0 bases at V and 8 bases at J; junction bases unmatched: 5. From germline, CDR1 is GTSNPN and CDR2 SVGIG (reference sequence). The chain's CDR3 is CAWSVRASGTQYF. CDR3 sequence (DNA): TGTGCCTGGAGTGTACGGGCTAGCGGTACGCAGTATTTT.

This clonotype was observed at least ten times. CDR3 loop: CASSAPGLYGYTF. CDR3 bases: TGCGCCAGCAGCGCCCCGGGGCTCTATGGCTACACCTTC. This chain connects TRBV5-1 to TRBJ1-2, with D possibly matching TRBD1 (5 bases). The V end lost 4 bases, the J end lost 4 bases, and 11 bases lay between the germline ends. The CDR3 runs 13 residues. The germline gives CDR1 SGHRS, CDR2 YFSETQ. The variable domain in full, with the rest retrieved from reference TRBV5-1 and TRBJ1-2, is KAGVTQTPRYLIKTRGQQVTLSCSPISGHRSVSWYQQTPGQGLQFLFEYFSETQRNKGNFPGRFSGRQFSNSRSEMNVSTLELGDSALYLCASSAPGLYGYTFGSGTRLTVV.

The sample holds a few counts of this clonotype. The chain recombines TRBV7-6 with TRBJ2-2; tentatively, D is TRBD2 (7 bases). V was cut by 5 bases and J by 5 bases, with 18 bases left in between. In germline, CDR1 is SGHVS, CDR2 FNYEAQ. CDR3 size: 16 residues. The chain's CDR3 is CASSPVGGGLTGELFF. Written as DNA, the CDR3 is TGTGCCAGCAGCCCCGTTGGGGGGGGCCTTACCGGGGAGCTGTTTTTT.

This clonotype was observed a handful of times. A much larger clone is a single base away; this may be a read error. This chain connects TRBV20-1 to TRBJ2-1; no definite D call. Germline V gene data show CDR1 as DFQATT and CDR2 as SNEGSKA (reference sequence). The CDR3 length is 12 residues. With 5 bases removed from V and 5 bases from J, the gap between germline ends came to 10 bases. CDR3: CSAARDNNEQFF. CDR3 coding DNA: TGCAGTGCTGCTCGCGACAACAATGAGCAGTTCTTC.

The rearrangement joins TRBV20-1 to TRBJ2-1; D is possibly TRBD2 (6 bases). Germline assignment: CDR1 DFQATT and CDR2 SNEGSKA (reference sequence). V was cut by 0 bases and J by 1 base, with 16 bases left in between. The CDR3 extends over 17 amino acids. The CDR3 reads CSARDSWSGPSYNEQFF. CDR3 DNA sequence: TGCAGTGCTAGAGATTCGTGGAGCGGGCCTTCCTACAATGAGCAGTTCTTC.

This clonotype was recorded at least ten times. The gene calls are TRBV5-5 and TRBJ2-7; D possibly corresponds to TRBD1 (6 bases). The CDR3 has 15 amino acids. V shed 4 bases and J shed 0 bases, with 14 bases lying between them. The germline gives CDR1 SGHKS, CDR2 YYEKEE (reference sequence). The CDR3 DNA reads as TGTGCCAGCAGCAAGCAGGGGCCCGGCTCCTACGAGCAGTACTTC. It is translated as CASSKQGPGSYEQYF.

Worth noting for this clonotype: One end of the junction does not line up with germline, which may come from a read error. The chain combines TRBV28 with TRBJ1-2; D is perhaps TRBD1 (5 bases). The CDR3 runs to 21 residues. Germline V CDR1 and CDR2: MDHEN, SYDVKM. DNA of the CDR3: TGTGCCAGCAGTTTCCTGGAAGTCTGGGAGGGACCGGGGGGAGAAGGCTATGGCCACACCTTC. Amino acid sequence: CASSFLEVWEGPGGEGYGHTF.

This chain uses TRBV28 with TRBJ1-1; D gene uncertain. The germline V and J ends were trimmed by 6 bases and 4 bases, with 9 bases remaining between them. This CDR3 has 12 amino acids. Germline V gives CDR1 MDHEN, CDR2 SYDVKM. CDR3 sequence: CASRSVFTEAFF. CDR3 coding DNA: TGTGCCAGCAGGTCGGTGTTCACTGAAGCTTTCTTT.

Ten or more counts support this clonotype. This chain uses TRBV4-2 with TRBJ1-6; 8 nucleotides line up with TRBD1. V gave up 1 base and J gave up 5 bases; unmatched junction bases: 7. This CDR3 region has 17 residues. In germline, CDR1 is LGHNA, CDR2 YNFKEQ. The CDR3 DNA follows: TGTGCCAGCAGCCAAGTGAGTACAGGGGGGAATAATTCACCCCTCCACTTT. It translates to CASSQVSTGGNNSPLHF.

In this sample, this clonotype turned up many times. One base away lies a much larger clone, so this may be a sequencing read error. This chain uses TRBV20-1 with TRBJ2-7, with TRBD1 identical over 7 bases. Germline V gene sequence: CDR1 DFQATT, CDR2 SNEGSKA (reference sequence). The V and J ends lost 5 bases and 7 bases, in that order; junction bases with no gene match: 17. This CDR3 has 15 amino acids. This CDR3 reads CSACPWDRARHEQYF. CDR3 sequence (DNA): TGCAGTGCTTGCCCGTGGGACAGAGCCCGACATGAGCAGTACTTC.

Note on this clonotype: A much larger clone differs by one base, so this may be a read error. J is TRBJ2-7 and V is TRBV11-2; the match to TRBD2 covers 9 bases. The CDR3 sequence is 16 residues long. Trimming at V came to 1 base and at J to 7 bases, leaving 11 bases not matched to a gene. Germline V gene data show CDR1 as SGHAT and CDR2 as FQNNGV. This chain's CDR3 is CASSLVGGGVYNEQYF. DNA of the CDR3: TGTGCCAGCAGCTTAGTTGGCGGGGGGGTTTACAATGAGCAGTACTTC. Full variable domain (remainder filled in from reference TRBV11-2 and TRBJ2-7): EAGVAQSPRYKIIEKRQSVAFWCNPISGHATLYWYQQILGQGPKLLIQFQNNGVVDDSQLPKDRFSAERLKGVDSTLKIQPAKLEDSAVYLCASSLVGGGVYNEQYFGPGTRLTVT.

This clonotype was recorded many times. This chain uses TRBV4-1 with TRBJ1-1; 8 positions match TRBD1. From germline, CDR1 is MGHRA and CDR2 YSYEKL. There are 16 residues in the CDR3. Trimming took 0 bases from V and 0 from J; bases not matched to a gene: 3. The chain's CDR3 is CASSQDPTGVNTEAFF. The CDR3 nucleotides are TGCGCCAGCAGCCAAGATCCGACAGGGGTGAACACTGAAGCTTTCTTT.

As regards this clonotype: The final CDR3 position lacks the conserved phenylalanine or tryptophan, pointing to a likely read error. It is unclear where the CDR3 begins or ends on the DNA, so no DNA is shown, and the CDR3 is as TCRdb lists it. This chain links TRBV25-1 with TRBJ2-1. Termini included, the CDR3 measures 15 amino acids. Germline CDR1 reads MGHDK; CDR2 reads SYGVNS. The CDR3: CASSASKFHGYTFGS.

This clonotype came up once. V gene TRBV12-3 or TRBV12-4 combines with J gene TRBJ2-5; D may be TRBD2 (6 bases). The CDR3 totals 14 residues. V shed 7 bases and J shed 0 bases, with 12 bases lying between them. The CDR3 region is CASNPGGYQETQYF. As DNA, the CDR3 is TGTGCCAGCAATCCCGGAGGGTACCAAGAGACCCAGTACTTC.

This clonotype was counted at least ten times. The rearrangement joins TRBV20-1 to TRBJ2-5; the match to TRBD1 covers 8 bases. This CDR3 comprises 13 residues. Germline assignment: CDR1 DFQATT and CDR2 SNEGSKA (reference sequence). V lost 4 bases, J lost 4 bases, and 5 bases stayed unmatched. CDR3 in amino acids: CSATGGSGETQYF. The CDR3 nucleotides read TGCAGTGCTACAGGGGGCTCTGGAGAGACCCAGTACTTC.

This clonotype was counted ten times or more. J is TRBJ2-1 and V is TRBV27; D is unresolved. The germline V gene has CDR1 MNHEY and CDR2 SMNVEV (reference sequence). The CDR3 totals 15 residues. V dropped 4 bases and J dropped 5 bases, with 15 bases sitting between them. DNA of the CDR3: TGTGCCAGCAGTTCTCCCTCGAATAGGGACAATGAGCAGTTCTTC. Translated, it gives CASSSPSNRDNEQFF.

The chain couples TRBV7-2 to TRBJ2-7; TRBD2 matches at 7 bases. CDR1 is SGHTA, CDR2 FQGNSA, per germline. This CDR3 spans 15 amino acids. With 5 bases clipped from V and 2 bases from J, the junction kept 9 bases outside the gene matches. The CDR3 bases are TGTGCCAGCAGCCGAGACAGCGGGGCCCCCTACGAGCAGTACTTC. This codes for CASSRDSGAPYEQYF.

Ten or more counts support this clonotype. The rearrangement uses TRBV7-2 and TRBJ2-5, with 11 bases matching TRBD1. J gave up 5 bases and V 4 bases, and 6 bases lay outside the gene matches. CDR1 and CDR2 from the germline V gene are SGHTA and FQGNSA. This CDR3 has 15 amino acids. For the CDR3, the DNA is TGTGCCAGCAGCTCGGACAGGGGGCGTAGTGAGACCCAGTACTTC. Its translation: CASSSDRGRSETQYF.

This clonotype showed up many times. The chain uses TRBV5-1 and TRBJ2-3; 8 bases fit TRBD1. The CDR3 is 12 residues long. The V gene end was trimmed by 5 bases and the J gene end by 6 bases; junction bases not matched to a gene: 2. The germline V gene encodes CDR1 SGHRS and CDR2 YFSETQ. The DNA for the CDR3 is TGCGCCAGCAGTTGGGACAGGGATACGCAGTATTTT. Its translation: CASSWDRDTQYF.

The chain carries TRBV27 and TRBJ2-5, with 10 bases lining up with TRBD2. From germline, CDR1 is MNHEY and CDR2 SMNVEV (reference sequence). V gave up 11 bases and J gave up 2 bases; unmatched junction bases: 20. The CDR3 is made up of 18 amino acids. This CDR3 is CAYSLSLAGALRQETQYF. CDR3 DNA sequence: TGTGCCTACAGTTTATCGCTAGCGGGGGCCCTTAGGCAAGAGACCCAGTACTTC.

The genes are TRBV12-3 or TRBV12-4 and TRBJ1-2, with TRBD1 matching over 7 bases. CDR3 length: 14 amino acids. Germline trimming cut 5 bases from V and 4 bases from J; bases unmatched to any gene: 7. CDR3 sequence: CASSLDRELYGYTF. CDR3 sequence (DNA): TGTGCCAGCAGTCTCGACAGGGAGCTCTATGGCTACACCTTC.

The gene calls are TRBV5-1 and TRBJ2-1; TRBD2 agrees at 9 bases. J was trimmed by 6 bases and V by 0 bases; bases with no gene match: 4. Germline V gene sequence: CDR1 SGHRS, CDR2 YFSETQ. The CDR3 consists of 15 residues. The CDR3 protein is CASSLVASGANEQFF. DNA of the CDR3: TGCGCCAGCAGCTTGGTGGCTAGCGGGGCCAATGAGCAGTTCTTC.

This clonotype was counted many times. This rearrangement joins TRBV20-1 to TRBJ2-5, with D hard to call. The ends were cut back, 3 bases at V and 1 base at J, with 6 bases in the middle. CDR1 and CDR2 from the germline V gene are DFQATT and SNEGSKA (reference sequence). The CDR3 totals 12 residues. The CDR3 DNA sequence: TGCAGTGCTAGTCTCTCCCAAGAGACCCAGTACTTC. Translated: CSASLSQETQYF.

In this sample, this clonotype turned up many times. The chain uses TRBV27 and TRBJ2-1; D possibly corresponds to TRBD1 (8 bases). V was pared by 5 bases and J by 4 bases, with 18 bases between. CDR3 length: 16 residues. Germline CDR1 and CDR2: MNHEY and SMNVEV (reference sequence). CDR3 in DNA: TGTGCCAGCAGTCCTCAAACAGGGGGGGTATACAATGAGCAGTTCTTC. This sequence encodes CASSPQTGGVYNEQFF.

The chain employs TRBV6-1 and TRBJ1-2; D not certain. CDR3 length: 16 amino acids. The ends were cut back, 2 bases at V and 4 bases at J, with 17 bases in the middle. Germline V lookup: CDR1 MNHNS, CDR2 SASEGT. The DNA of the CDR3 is TGTGCCAGCAGTGAAAAGTTAGTCGCCAGAAGCTATGGCTACACCTTC. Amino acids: CASSEKLVARSYGYTF.

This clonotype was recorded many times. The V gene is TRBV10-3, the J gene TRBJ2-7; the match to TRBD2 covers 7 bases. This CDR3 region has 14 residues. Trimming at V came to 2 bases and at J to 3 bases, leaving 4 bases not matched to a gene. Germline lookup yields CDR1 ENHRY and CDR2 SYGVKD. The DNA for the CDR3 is TGTGCCATCAGTGAGACTAGCGAGCACTACGAGCAGTACTTC. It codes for CAISETSEHYEQYF.

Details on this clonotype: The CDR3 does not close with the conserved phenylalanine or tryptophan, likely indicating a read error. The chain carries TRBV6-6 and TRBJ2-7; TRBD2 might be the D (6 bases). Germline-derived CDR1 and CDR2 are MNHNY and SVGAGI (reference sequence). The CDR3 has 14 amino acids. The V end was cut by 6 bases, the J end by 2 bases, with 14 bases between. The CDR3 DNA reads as TGTGCCAGCAGCCCCGGGGGAGCGACCTACGAGCAGTACTTG. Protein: CASSPGGATYEQYL.